Reported below is one T cell receptor beta chain. These data belong to a study of technical replicates of blood from a handful of donors. The CDR3 spans 14 residues. V was pared by 3 bases and J by 3 bases, with 11 bases between. From germline, CDR1 is SNHLY and CDR2 FYNNEI. The table came from immunoSEQ multiplex PCR; TCRdb's copy has only in-frame clones and leaves some out. The table records 11,000 to 15,000 clones, around four fifths of them present only once. This TCR derives from a human donor in good health. The chain is built from TRBV2 and TRBJ2-5; no reliable D call. Sequences were obtained from PBMCs. This chain's CDR3 is CASSEGPVEETQYF. The CDR3 nucleotides are TGTGCCAGCAGTGAGGGCCCTGTCGAAGAGACCCAGTACTTC.